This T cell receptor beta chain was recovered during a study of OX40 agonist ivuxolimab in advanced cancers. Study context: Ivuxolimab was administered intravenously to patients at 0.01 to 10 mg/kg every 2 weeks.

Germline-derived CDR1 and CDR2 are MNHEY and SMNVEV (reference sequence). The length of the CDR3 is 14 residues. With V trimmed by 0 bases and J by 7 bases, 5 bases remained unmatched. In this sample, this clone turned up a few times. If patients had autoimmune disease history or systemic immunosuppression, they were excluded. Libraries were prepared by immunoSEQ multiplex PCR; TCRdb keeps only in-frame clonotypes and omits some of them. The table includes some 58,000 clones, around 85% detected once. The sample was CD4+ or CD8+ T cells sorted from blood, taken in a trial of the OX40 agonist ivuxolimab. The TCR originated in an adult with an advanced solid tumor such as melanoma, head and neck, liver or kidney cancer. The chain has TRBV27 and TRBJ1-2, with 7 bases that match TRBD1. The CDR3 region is CASSLSEGAGGYTF. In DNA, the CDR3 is TGTGCCAGCAGTTTATCGGAGGGGGCCGGTGGCTACACCTTC.